This T cell receptor beta chain was sequenced for a study of OX40 agonist ivuxolimab in advanced cancers. Overall study findings and caveats: Among the least clonally expanded were partial responders at 0.1-3.0 mg/kg.

Sequencing was performed with immunoSEQ multiplex PCR; in TCRdb, only in-frame clones are kept and a portion is missing. The sample consists of 30,000 to 45,000 clones, approximately 78% of them appearing once. Concerning this clone itself: The target antigen is unknown.

The germline CDR1 and CDR2 sequences are LNHDA and SQIVND (reference sequence). The CDR3 covers 14 residues. The germline V and J ends were trimmed by 6 bases and 6 bases, with 15 bases remaining between them. This clonotype was obtained from an adult with an advanced solid tumor such as melanoma, head and neck, liver or kidney cancer. This rearrangement joins TRBV19 to TRBJ1-5; D gene unclear. The sequencing here drew on CD4+ or CD8+ T cells sorted from blood, taken in a trial of the OX40 agonist ivuxolimab. The CDR3 DNA sequence: TGTGCCAGTAGACCCCCGTCGTGGATTCAGCCCCAGCATTTT. Translated: CASRPPSWIQPQHF.